This T cell receptor (beta chain) derives from a study of shared clonotypes between healthy human individuals. Study-wide results and caveats: Naive subsets, compared against memory subsets, generally had larger estimated richness values.

The CDR3 runs 14 residues. Per germline, CDR1 MNHEY and CDR2 SMNVEV (reference sequence). The V gene lost 5 bases and the J gene lost 3 bases, with 11 bases spanning the gap. For this clone: Its matching antigen is unknown. This specimen includes other DNA sequences encoding the same CDR3.

In the naive CD8 group, cells lacked CD45RO and were positively selected for CCR7, so terminally differentiated effector memory CD45RA+ cells were left out. TCRdb's copy holds only in-frame clones and misses some; the assay was immunoSEQ multiplex PCR. The sample includes about 610,000 clones, roughly 96% seen only once; the top ten take roughly 0.12%. The source of this sequence is a woman in her twenties or thirties in good health. The sequenced material came from naive CD8+ T cells sorted from blood. The chain combines TRBV27 with TRBJ1-5, with TRBD1 as a possible D gene (5 bases). CDR3 loop: CASSIGGSNQPQHF. The CDR3 DNA reads TGTGCCAGCAGTATTGGGGGGTCCAATCAGCCCCAGCATTTT.